The 25 T cell receptor beta chains below were found in one sample sequenced in a study of blood T cell repertoires in COVID-19. TCRdb's table, derived via immunoSEQ multiplex PCR, lists solely in-frame clones and lacks some. The repertoire holds roughly 450,000 clones, with around 91% as singletons. Sequencing was carried out using PBMCs or T cells enriched from blood (not recorded which). Every receptor here comes from a man between 18 and 29 years old who had recovered from COVID-19.

This clone was seen once. The chain recombines TRBV5-1 with TRBJ2-5; maybe TRBD2 (6 bases). V was shortened by 0 bases and J by 3 bases, with 12 bases between the two germline ends. Looked up from germline, CDR1 is SGHRS and CDR2 is YFSETQ. CDR3 length: 15 residues. CDR3 DNA sequence: TGCGCCAGCAGCTTGGAGGGACTGAAGAAAGAGACCCAGTACTTC. This sequence encodes CASSLEGLKKETQYF.

This chain joins TRBV6-6 and TRBJ1-6; 9 bases are a match to TRBD1. The J segment lost 5 bases and the V segment lost 5 bases, leaving 7 bases of the junction unmatched. The CDR3 length is 16 residues. Germline loops: CDR1 MNHNY, CDR2 SVGAGI (reference sequence). CDR3 sequence: CASSGTGGFDNSPLHF. CDR3 in DNA: TGTGCCAGCAGTGGAACAGGGGGCTTTGATAATTCACCCCTCCACTTT.

The J gene is TRBJ2-7, the V gene TRBV5-1; D may be TRBD1 (6 bases). Germline V gene sequence: CDR1 SGHRS, CDR2 YFSETQ. This CDR3 spans 15 amino acids. V was pared by 0 bases and J by 1 base, with 11 bases between. The CDR3 nucleotides are TGCGCCAGCAGCTTGGACAGGGCGGCTTCCTACGAGCAGTACTTC. Translation gives CASSLDRAASYEQYF.

Regarding this clone: The identical CDR3 is also encoded by other nucleotide sequences in the sample. V and J are TRBV2 and TRBJ1-3; no definite D call. Germline CDR1 and CDR2: SNHLY and FYNNEI. This CDR3 is built from 12 residues. With 4 bases removed from V and 4 bases from J, the gap between germline ends came to 5 bases. The CDR3 here is CASSASGNTIYF. CDR3 coding DNA: TGTGCCAGCAGTGCTAGCGGAAACACCATATATTTT.

V gene TRBV27 combines with J gene TRBJ1-1; 9 bases map to TRBD1. The CDR3 loop spans 16 amino acids. The V gene's germline CDR1 is MNHEY and CDR2 SMNVEV (reference sequence). The J segment lost 11 bases and the V segment lost 2 bases, leaving 15 bases of the junction unmatched. The CDR3, as DNA: TGTGCCAGCAGTTTAAACGCTCCCGGGACAGGGACGACGGCTTTCTTT. It codes for CASSLNAPGTGTTAFF.

The chain is built from TRBV29-1 and TRBJ1-2; the D is unclear. The length of the CDR3 is 13 residues. Trimming took 4 bases from V and 6 from J, leaving 15 bases between them. The germline gives CDR1 SQVTM, CDR2 ANQGSEA. The CDR3 DNA reads as TGCAGCGTTGTCGGGATTCCGAGGGATGGCTACACCTTC. This translates into CSVVGIPRDGYTF.

The rearrangement uses TRBV3-1 (or the pseudogene TRBV3-2) and TRBJ2-2; the D is unclear. Germline V lookup: CDR1 LGHDT, CDR2 YNNKEL (reference sequence). Trimming shortened V by 5 bases and J by 6 bases, and 13 bases separated the two germline ends. This CDR3 is 14 amino acids long. As DNA, the CDR3 is TGTGCCAGCAGCTCGAGATCCGCCCCCGGGGAGCTGTTTTTT. Its protein is CASSSRSAPGELFF.

This clone was seen a few times. The genes are TRBV6-2 or TRBV6-3 and TRBJ1-2; 8 positions match TRBD1. This CDR3 has 16 amino acids. The V gene's germline CDR1 is MNHEY and CDR2 SVGEGT. The junction had 7 bases not matched to a gene; V was cut back by 4 bases and J by 0 bases. The CDR3 nucleotides are TGTGCCAGCAGTTTCGGACAGGACAGGGCTAACTATGGCTACACCTTC. Amino acid sequence: CASSFGQDRANYGYTF.

This rearrangement joins TRBV11-2 to TRBJ2-7; D perhaps matches TRBD1 (5 bases). Germline CDR1 SGHAT, CDR2 FQNNGV. V was pared by 2 bases and J by 7 bases, with 12 bases between. The CDR3 is made up of 13 amino acids. The CDR3 here is CASSLRQTREQYF. The CDR3 bases are TGTGCCAGCAGCTTAAGACAGACGAGGGAGCAGTACTTC.

The CDR3 DNA sequence: TGTGCCAGCAGTTTTGTCTCTGGGGGGTGGTCCACTGAAGCTTTCTTT. Its protein is CASSFVSGGWSTEAFF. The chain uses TRBV27 and TRBJ1-1; tentative D call: TRBD1 (5 bases). Looked up from germline, CDR1 is MNHEY and CDR2 is SMNVEV (reference sequence). V lost 3 bases to trimming and J lost 4 bases, with 18 bases between them. This CDR3 has 16 residues.

V and J are TRBV4-1 and TRBJ2-3, with 11 bases matching TRBD2. V dropped 1 base and J dropped 0; count of bases not matched to a gene: 9. CDR3 length: 19 residues. CDR1 MGHRA and CDR2 YSYEKL come from the germline V gene. The CDR3 DNA reads TGCGCCAGCAGCCAAGTAGGCCTAGCGGGAGGTCTTAGCACAGATACGCAGTATTTT. Protein sequence: CASSQVGLAGGLSTDTQYF.

CDR3 sequence (DNA): TGTGCCAGCAGCTTAGCACCGACACGAGATAGCAATCAGCCCCAGCATTTT. Translation gives CASSLAPTRDSNQPQHF. This chain connects TRBV7-9 to TRBJ1-5; the D is unclear. Germline CDR1 is SEHNR and CDR2 is FQNEAQ (reference sequence). V lost 0 bases and J 0 bases, leaving 12 bases between the germline ends. This CDR3 is 17 amino acids long.

The chain is built from TRBV5-8 and TRBJ2-7; 10 nucleotides line up with TRBD1. The germline V gene has CDR1 SGHTS and CDR2 YDEGEE. This CDR3 spans 13 amino acids. After removal of 4 bases from V and 4 bases from J, the junction contained 2 bases not matched to a gene. The CDR3 bases are TGTGCCAGCAGCGGGGACAGGGGATACGAGCAGTACTTC. Translated: CASSGDRGYEQYF. The full variable domain, its missing parts supplied by reference TRBV5-8 and TRBJ2-7, is EAGVTQSPTHLIKTRGQQATLRCSPISGHTSVYWYQQALGLGLQFLLWYDEGEERNRGNFPPRFSGRQFPNYSSELNVNALELEDSALYLCASSGDRGYEQYFGPGTRLTVT.

This chain uses TRBV5-4 with TRBJ2-3; maybe TRBD2 (5 bases). V was cut by 4 bases and J by 5 bases, with 14 bases left in between. The CDR3 contains 14 residues. Germline CDR1 and CDR2: SGHNT and YYREEE (reference sequence). CDR3 in amino acids: CASSPGVSEDTQYF. The CDR3 DNA is TGTGCCAGCAGCCCCGGGGTGTCAGAAGATACGCAGTATTTT.

The V gene is TRBV7-9, the J gene TRBJ1-2; weak D call: TRBD1 (6 bases). Germline V gene lookup returns CDR1 SEHNR and CDR2 FQNEAQ (reference sequence). The CDR3 has 12 residues. The germline V and J ends were trimmed by 4 bases and 10 bases, with 13 bases remaining between them. DNA of the CDR3: TGTGCCAGCAGCTCTAGGGGGGGCCCCTACACCTTC. Amino acid sequence: CASSSRGGPYTF.

The gene calls are TRBV24-1 and TRBJ2-1; weak D call: TRBD2 (5 bases). Germline CDR1 is KGHDR and CDR2 is SFDVKD. V lost 4 bases and J lost 8, with 14 bases in between. This CDR3 comprises 14 residues. CDR3 region: CATSDRRGRDEQFF. The CDR3, as DNA: TGTGCCACCAGTGACCGTCGGGGTAGGGATGAGCAGTTCTTC.

This clone was detected only once. This chain links TRBV2 with TRBJ1-2, with D uncertain. The CDR3 loop spans 14 amino acids. V was trimmed by 6 bases and J by 2 bases, leaving 13 bases between them. Per germline, CDR1 SNHLY and CDR2 FYNNEI. CDR3 DNA: TGTGCCAGCAGCTGGCTCAAGGAGAACTATGGCTACACCTTC. It specifies CASSWLKENYGYTF.

As for this clone: Other DNA sequences from this sample encode an identical CDR3 as well. The rearrangement joins TRBV28 to TRBJ1-2; a possible D gene is TRBD1 (6 bases). The CDR3 has 13 residues. Trimming left V 3 bases short and J 2 bases short, with 7 bases between. Germline V gene sequence: CDR1 MDHEN, CDR2 SYDVKM. CDR3 DNA: TGTGCCAGCAGTTTCGGACAGAACTATGGCTACACCTTC. Protein: CASSFGQNYGYTF.

This clone occurred once. The CDR3 region is CASSFLAGGEQFF. DNA of the CDR3: TGTGCCAGCAGCTTTTTAGCGGGAGGGGAGCAGTTCTTC. The chain recombines TRBV12-3 or TRBV12-4 with TRBJ2-1; 11 bases are shared with TRBD2. This CDR3 region has 13 residues. After removal of 6 bases from V and 10 bases from J, the junction contained 5 bases not matched to a gene.

This chain connects TRBV5-1 to TRBJ2-7; 9 positions agree with TRBD2. Germline V gene lookup returns CDR1 SGHRS and CDR2 YFSETQ. There are 13 residues in the CDR3. The ends lost 7 bases at V and 3 bases at J; junction bases unmatched: 5. The CDR3 region has the DNA TGCGCCAGCGCGAAGACTAGCGGCTACGAGCAGTACTTC. It encodes CASAKTSGYEQYF.

The gene calls are TRBV6-5 and TRBJ1-2; unclear D gene. This CDR3 is built from 13 residues. V shed 6 bases and J shed 8 bases, with 16 bases lying between them. Germline CDR1 is MNHEY and CDR2 is SVGAGI. The chain's CDR3 is CASREVLNGGYTF. The CDR3 bases are TGTGCCAGCAGAGAGGTTCTAAACGGCGGCTACACCTTC.

V is TRBV9 and J is TRBJ1-4; D is ambiguous. The CDR3 totals 15 residues. The V gene's germline CDR1 is SGDLS and CDR2 YYNGEE. The V gene lost 2 bases and the J gene lost 0 bases, with 8 bases spanning the gap. The CDR3 spells CASSVGPATNEKLFF. The CDR3 region has the DNA TGTGCCAGCAGCGTCGGTCCCGCAACTAATGAAAAACTGTTTTTT.

The rearrangement joins TRBV6-5 to TRBJ2-1; 9 nucleotides align to TRBD1. The V and J ends lost 6 bases and 4 bases, in that order; junction bases with no gene match: 7. CDR3 length: 15 amino acids. Germline-derived CDR1 and CDR2 are MNHEY and SVGAGI. The CDR3 spells CASRVPGQGYNEQFF. Written as DNA, the CDR3 is TGTGCCAGCAGAGTACCGGGACAGGGATACAATGAGCAGTTCTTC.

The chain has TRBV29-1 and TRBJ2-1, with 11 bases lining up with TRBD2. Per germline, CDR1 SQVTM and CDR2 ANQGSEA. J gave up 4 bases and V 4 bases, and 6 bases lay outside the gene matches. CDR3 length: 15 amino acids. The CDR3 DNA is TGCAGCGTTGCGGGGGGGACTAGCGGTTACAATGAGCAGTTCTTC. It is translated as CSVAGGTSGYNEQFF.

This chain uses TRBV7-2 with TRBJ1-1; D remains unclear. Germline CDR1 is SGHTA and CDR2 is FQGNSA. V lost 4 bases to trimming and J lost 0 bases, with 6 bases between them. The CDR3 consists of 13 residues. This chain's CDR3 is CASSSTVNTEAFF. CDR3 nucleotide sequence: TGTGCCAGCAGCTCAACAGTGAACACTGAAGCTTTCTTT.